This note documents a single TCR beta chain sequence. A sample-barcoded 5' primer and a J-beta primer mix were used in a second PCR of roughly 7 to 12 cycles. TCRdb passed the 5' RACE reads through MiXCR, listing each CDR3 protein once. This sample has about 840,000 distinct CDR3 sequences, with 25% to 35% found just once. The data were obtained in a study of blood T cells in healthy people across ages. The CDR3 is 15 amino acids. V was trimmed by 6 bases and J by 5 bases, leaving 20 bases between them. CDR1 SGHRS and CDR2 YFSETQ come from the germline V gene. The sample also formed part of further work on T cells of mothers and their children.

J is TRBJ1-1 and V is TRBV5-1; D is perhaps TRBD1 (5 bases). Sequenced input: blood. The TCR comes from a woman aged 40 to 50 in good health. CDR3 amino acids: CASKPGSPGGTEAFF. The CDR3 DNA sequence: TGCGCCAGCAAGCCGGGATCCCCTGGGGGAACTGAAGCTTTCTTT.